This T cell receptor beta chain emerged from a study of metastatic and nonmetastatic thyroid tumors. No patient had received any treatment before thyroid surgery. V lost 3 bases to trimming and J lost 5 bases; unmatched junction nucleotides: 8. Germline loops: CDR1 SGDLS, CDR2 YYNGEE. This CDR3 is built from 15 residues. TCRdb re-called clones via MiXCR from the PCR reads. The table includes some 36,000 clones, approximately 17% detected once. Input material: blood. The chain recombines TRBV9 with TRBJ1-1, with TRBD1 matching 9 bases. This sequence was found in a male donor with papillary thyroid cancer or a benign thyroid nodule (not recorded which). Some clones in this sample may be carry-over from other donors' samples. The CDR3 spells CASSAGQGGLTEAFF. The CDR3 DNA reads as TGTGCCAGCAGCGCGGGACAGGGAGGATTAACTGAAGCTTTCTTT.